This entry describes one T cell receptor beta chain. Its antigen remains unidentified. The data derive from a study of post-analysis software for immune sequencing data. Looking at the study overall: In terms of disease course, relapsing-remitting, secondary progressive and progressive-relapsing multiple sclerosis were included. Regarding the study as a whole: A significant reduction in normalized Chao1 diversity was observed in multiple sclerosis patients versus controls.

Carried by the TCR beta cDNA libraries were unique molecular identifiers. TCRdb fed the PCR reads into MiXCR, producing one record per CDR3 protein. Among about 680,000 distinct CDR3 sequences listed, roughly three fifths were seen once. The TCR was taken from a girl aged 2 to 9 with multiple sclerosis. Sequenced: blood.

CDR3 sequence reads: CASSLEDRATETQYF. In DNA, the CDR3 is TGCGCCAGCAGCCTTGAAGACAGGGCCACGGAGACCCAGTACTTC. The chain carries TRBV4-3 and TRBJ2-5, with TRBD1 matching over 7 bases. The CDR3 extends over 15 amino acids. The V segment lost 4 bases and the J segment 5 bases; nucleotides outside the gene matches: 10. Germline V lookup: CDR1 LGHNA, CDR2 YSLEER.